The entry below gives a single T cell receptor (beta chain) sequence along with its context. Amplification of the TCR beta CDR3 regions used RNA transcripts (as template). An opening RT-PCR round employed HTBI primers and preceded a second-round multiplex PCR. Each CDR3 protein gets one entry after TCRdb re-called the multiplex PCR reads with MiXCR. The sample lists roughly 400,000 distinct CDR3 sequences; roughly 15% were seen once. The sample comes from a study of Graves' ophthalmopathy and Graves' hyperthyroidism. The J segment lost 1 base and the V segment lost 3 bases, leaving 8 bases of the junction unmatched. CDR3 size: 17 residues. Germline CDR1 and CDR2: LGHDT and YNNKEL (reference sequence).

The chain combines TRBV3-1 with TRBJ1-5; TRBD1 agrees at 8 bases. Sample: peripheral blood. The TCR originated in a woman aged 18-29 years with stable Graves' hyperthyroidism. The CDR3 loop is CASSHTQGAISNQPQHF. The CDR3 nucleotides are TGTGCCAGCAGCCATACGCAGGGGGCTATCAGCAATCAGCCCCAGCATTTT.